This TCR beta chain was sequenced in a study of cytomegalovirus exposure and HLA in healthy donors. Each of the donors was a healthy bone marrow donor. This clone appeared once. This CDR3 comprises 15 residues. The ends lost 3 bases at V and 7 bases at J; junction bases unmatched: 8. The germline gives CDR1 SGHRS, CDR2 YFSETQ. Use of 60 Vbeta and 13 Jbeta primers characterized the PCR. Clones were read by immunoSEQ multiplex PCR, and TCRdb kept only the in-frame ones, dropping some. The table includes about 85,000 clones, 50% to 75% detected once. This sequence originates from a man aged 25-45 years in good health and CMV-seronegative. The V and J genes are TRBV5-1 and TRBJ2-1, with 9 bases aligning to TRBD2. The material sequenced was PBMCs. CDR3 bases: TGCGCCAGCAGCTCCCTGCGGGGGGGGACGAATGAGCAGTTCTTC. Amino acid sequence: CASSSLRGGTNEQFF.